The sequence of this T cell receptor (beta chain) was determined in a study of T cells in tuberculosis. Study-level background: A South African cohort included IGRA-negative adolescents, latently infected IGRA-positive adolescents and adults with active tuberculosis. Overall study findings and caveats: Cases with active tuberculosis were adults, while controls were adolescents.

Germline values: CDR1 MNHEY, CDR2 SMNVEV (reference sequence). The CDR3 is made up of 13 amino acids. V shed 4 bases and J shed 8 bases, with 14 bases lying between them. The time point was: new active TB diagnosis, blood taken before or within 7 days of starting treatment. Each patient had positive sputum smear microscopy and/or positive culture. The method was immunoSEQ multiplex PCR; TCRdb's version includes in-frame clones alone and lacks a portion of them. The sample yields 20,000 to 25,000 clones, roughly 84% seen once. Regarding this clone: Its matching antigen is unknown.

The clonotype originates from an adult with tuberculosis. The material was PBMCs, obtained at tuberculosis diagnosis. The genes are TRBV27 and TRBJ1-2, with a weak D call TRBD1 (6 bases). CDR3 nucleotide sequence: TGTGCCAGCAGTTCCACAGGGTCTTACGGCTACACCTTC. Translation gives CASSSTGSYGYTF.